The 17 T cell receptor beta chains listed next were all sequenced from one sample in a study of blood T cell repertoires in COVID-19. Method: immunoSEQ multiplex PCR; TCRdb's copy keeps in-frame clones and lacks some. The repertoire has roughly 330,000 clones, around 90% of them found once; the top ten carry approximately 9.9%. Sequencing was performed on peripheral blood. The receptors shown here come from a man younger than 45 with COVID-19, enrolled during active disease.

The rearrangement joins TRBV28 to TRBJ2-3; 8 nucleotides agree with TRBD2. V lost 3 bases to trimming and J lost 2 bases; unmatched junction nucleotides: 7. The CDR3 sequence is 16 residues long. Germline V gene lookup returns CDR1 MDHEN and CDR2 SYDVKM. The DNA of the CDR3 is TGTGCCAGCAGTTTGGCCAGCGGGGGACTCACAGATACGCAGTATTTT. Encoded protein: CASSLASGGLTDTQYF.

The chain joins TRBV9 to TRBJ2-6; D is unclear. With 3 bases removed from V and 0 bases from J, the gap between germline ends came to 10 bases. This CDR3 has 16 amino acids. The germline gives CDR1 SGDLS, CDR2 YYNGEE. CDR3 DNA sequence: TGTGCCAGCAGCGGACGACTGCACTCTGGGGCCAACGTCCTGACTTTC. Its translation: CASSGRLHSGANVLTF.

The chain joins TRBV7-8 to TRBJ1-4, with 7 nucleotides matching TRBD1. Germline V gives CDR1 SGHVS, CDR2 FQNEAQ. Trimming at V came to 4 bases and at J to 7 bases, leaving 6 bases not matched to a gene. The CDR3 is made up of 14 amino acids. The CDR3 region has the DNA TGTGCCAGCAGCTCCTTAGGACAGGTTGAAAAACTGTTTTTT. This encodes CASSSLGQVEKLFF.

The CDR3 protein is CSVGETQYF. In DNA form, the CDR3 reads TGCAGTGTCGGAGAGACCCAGTACTTC. The chain uses TRBV20-1 and TRBJ2-5, with D hard to call. Germline lookup yields CDR1 DFQATT and CDR2 SNEGSKA (reference sequence). The CDR3 is made up of 9 amino acids. With 7 bases removed from V and 4 bases from J, the gap between germline ends came to 4 bases.

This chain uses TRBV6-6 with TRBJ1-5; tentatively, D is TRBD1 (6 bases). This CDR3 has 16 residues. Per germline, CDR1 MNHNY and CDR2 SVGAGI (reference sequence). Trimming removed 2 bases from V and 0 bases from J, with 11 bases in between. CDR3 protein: CASSYTGLVSNQPQHF. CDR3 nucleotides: TGTGCCAGCAGTTACACAGGGTTGGTTAGCAATCAGCCCCAGCATTTT.

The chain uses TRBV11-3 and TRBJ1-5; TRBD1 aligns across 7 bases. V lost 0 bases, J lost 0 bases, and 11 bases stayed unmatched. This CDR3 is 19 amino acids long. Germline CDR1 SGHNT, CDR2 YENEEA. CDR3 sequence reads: CASSLDLRDSKYSNQPQHF. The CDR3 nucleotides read TGTGCCAGCAGCTTAGACCTCCGGGACAGCAAATATAGCAATCAGCCCCAGCATTTT.

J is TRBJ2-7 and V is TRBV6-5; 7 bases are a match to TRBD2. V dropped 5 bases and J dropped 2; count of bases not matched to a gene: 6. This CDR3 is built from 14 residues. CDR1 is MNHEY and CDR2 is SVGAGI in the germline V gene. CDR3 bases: TGTGCCAGCAGTCAAAGCGGGGCCCCCTACGAGCAGTACTTC. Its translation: CASSQSGAPYEQYF.

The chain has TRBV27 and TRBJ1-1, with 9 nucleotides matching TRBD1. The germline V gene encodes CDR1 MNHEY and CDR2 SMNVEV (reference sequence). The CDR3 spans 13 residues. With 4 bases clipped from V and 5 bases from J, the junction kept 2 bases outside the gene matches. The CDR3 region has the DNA TGTGCCAGCAGTTACAGGGGGCAAACTGAAGCTTTCTTT. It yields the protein CASSYRGQTEAFF.

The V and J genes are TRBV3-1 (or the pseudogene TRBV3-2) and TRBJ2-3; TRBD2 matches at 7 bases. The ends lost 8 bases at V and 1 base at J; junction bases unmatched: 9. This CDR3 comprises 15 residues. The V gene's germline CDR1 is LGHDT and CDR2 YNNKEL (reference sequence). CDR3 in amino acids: CASYPGGFGTDTQYF. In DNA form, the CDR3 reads TGTGCCAGCTACCCCGGGGGGTTCGGCACAGATACGCAGTATTTT.

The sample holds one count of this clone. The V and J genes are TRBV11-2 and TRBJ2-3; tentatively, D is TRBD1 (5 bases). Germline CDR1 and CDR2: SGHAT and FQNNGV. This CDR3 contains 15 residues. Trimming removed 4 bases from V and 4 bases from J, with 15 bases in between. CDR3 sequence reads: CASSSHDRSADTQYF. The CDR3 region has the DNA TGTGCCAGCAGCTCCCACGACAGATCGGCAGATACGCAGTATTTT.

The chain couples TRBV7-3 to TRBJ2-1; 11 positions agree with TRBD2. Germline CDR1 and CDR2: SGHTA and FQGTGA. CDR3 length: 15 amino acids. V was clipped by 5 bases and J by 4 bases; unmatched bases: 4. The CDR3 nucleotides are TGTGCCAGCAGCCCCGGGACTAGCGGATACAATGAGCAGTTCTTC. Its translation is CASSPGTSGYNEQFF.

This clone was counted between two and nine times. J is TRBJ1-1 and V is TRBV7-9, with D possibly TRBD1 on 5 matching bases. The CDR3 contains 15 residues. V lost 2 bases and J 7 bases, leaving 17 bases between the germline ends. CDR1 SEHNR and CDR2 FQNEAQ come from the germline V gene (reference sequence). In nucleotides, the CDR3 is TGTGCCAGCAGCTTAAGGCAGGGAGGAACAGATGAAGCTTTCTTT. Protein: CASSLRQGGTDEAFF. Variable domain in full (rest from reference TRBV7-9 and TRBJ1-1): DTGVSQNPRHKITKRGQNVTFRCDPISEHNRLYWYRQTLGQGPEFLTYFQNEAQLEKSRLLSDRFSAERPKGSFSTLEIQRTEQGDSAMYLCASSLRQGGTDEAFFGQGTRLTVV.

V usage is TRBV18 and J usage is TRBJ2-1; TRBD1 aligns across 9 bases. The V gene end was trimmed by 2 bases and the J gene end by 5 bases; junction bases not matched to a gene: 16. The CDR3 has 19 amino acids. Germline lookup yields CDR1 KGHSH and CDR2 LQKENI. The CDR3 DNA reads TGTGCCAGCTCACCATCATACGGAGGACGGGACAGGGCTAACAATGAGCAGTTCTTC. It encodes CASSPSYGGRDRANNEQFF.

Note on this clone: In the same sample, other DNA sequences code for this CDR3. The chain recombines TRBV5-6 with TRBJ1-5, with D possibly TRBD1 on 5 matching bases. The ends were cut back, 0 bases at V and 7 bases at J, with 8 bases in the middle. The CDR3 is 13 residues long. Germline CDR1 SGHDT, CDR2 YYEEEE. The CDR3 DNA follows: TGTGCCAGCAGCTTGGGTGGGGGGCAGCCCCAGCATTTT. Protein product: CASSLGGGQPQHF.

CDR3 DNA sequence: TGTGCCAGCACCCTGGGGGGGACCCTTTTTAGGGAGACCCAGTACTTC. Translating gives CASTLGGTLFRETQYF. The rearrangement uses TRBV11-2 and TRBJ2-5; 7 nucleotides line up with TRBD2. The germline V gene encodes CDR1 SGHAT and CDR2 FQNNGV. This CDR3 region has 16 residues. J was trimmed by 5 bases and V by 7 bases; bases with no gene match: 16.

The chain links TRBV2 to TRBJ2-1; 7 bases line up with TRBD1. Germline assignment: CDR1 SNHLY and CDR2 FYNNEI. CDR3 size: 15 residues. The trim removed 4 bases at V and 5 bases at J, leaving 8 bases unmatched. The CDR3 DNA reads TGTGCCAGCAGTGCGGGACAGAGCCCCAACAATGAGCAGTTCTTC. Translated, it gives CASSAGQSPNNEQFF.

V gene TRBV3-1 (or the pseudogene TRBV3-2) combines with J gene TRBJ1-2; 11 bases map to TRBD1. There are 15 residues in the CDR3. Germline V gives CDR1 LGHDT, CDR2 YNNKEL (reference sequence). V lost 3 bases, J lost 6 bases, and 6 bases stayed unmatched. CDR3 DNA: TGTGCCAGCAGCCATGGACAGGGGGCGGCCCATGGCTACACCTTC. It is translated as CASSHGQGAAHGYTF.